This TCR beta chain appears in the sequencing data of a study of CD8 T cells in Susac syndrome. Turning to the study itself: Sequencing included Susac syndrome patients, five or six of them with active disease and 8 or 9 in remission. General study results and limits: Clonal expansion did not appear in Susac syndrome CD4+ T cell repertoires.

A remark on this clonotype: The antigen is unknown.

About 0.45 to 1 ug RNA was reverse transcribed with random hexamers. TCRdb re-called the immunoSEQ multiplex PCR reads through MiXCR, storing one row per CDR3 protein. The sample includes 150,000 or so distinct CDR3 sequences, around 96% of them seen just once. This CDR3 has 15 residues. CDR1 and CDR2 (germline): DFQATT, SNEGSKA (reference sequence). V was pared by 5 bases and J by 1 base, with 17 bases between. TCR beta sequences were obtained from blood CD8+ and CD4+ T cells. This sequence originates from a human donor with Susac syndrome. This chain uses TRBV20-1 with TRBJ2-5; D might be TRBD1 (5 bases). Input material: CD4+ T cells from PBMCs. The CDR3 DNA reads TGCAGTGCTTGTATGGACCAGGGATTCCAAGAGACCCAGTACTTC. Amino acid sequence: CSACMDQGFQETQYF.